Below, 20 T cell receptor beta chains from the same sample are listed, as sequenced in a study of T cells in tuberculosis. The table came from immunoSEQ multiplex PCR; TCRdb's copy has only in-frame clones and leaves some out. The data show 25,000 to 35,000 clones, with roughly 94% seen just once and about 7.6% held by the top ten. The specimen sequenced was PBMCs. All receptors come from a donor aged 10-30 years with latent tuberculosis or without tuberculosis infection.

CDR3 in DNA: TGTGCCAGCAGCTTGGCAGCGGTTTCGGACACTGAAGCTTTCTTT. It codes for CASSLAAVSDTEAFF. The chain recombines TRBV5-5 with TRBJ1-1, with unresolved D. Germline lookup yields CDR1 SGHKS and CDR2 YYEKEE (reference sequence). Trimming took 0 bases from V and 3 from J, leaving 12 bases between them. CDR3 length equals 15 residues.

The rearrangement uses TRBV19 and TRBJ2-5; 10 bases match TRBD1. V lost 8 bases and J lost 5; bases outside the gene matches: 8. Germline values: CDR1 LNHDA, CDR2 SQIVND (reference sequence). This CDR3 region has 14 residues. The CDR3 sequence: CASRRDRGFETQYF. In nucleotides, the CDR3 is TGTGCCAGTCGCCGGGACAGGGGTTTTGAGACCCAGTACTTC.

V gene TRBV10-1 combines with J gene TRBJ2-2, with no clear D. V lost 4 bases and J lost 1, with 4 bases in between. Germline V CDR1 and CDR2: WNHNN, SYGVQD (reference sequence). This CDR3 is 13 amino acids long. The CDR3 reads CASSGENTGELFF. CDR3 coding DNA: TGCGCCAGCAGTGGAGAGAACACCGGGGAGCTGTTTTTT.

V and J are TRBV20-1 and TRBJ2-1; unclear D gene. The CDR3 runs 11 residues. Germline CDR1 DFQATT, CDR2 SNEGSKA (reference sequence). V lost 2 bases and J lost 7, with 6 bases in between. The CDR3 DNA reads as TGCAGTGCTAGAAGCTGGAATGAGCAGTTCTTC. This sequence encodes CSARSWNEQFF.

V usage is TRBV5-1 and J usage is TRBJ2-5, with D possibly TRBD1 on 6 matching bases. This CDR3 is built from 15 residues. The V and J ends lost 1 base and 0 bases respectively, with 10 bases between them. Germline V lookup: CDR1 SGHRS, CDR2 YFSETQ. The CDR3 region has the DNA TGCGCCAGCAGCTTGCATAGGGGGAACCAAGAGACCCAGTACTTC. It is translated as CASSLHRGNQETQYF.

The CDR3 nucleotides are TGTGCCAGCAGCTCCCGATCAACTAGCGGGAGGACCTCTAGCACAGATACGCAGTATTTT. This translates into CASSSRSTSGRTSSTDTQYF. V and J are TRBV11-3 and TRBJ2-3, with TRBD2 identical over 12 bases. This CDR3 comprises 20 residues. J was trimmed by 0 bases and V by 4 bases; bases with no gene match: 14. Germline-derived CDR1 and CDR2 are SGHNT and YENEEA. Filled out from reference TRBV11-3 and TRBJ2-3, the complete variable domain reads EAGVVQSPRYKIIEKKQPVAFWCNPISGHNTLYWYLQNLGQGPELLIRYENEEAVDDSQLPKDRFSAERLKGVDSTLKIQPAELGDSAVYLCASSSRSTSGRTSSTDTQYFGPGTRLTVL.

This chain's CDR3 is CASSYTENTEAFF. The CDR3 nucleotides read TGTGCCAGCTCGTATACAGAGAACACTGAAGCTTTCTTT. The rearrangement links TRBV18 to TRBJ1-1; D gene ambiguous. CDR1 is KGHSH and CDR2 is LQKENI in the germline V gene. The CDR3 has 13 amino acids. Trimming shortened V by 6 bases and J by 1 base, and 9 bases separated the two germline ends.

The chain employs TRBV27 and TRBJ1-2, with 8 bases identical to TRBD1. This CDR3 has 15 residues. With 5 bases clipped from V and 5 bases from J, the junction kept 10 bases outside the gene matches. Germline CDR1 and CDR2: MNHEY and SMNVEV (reference sequence). The CDR3 sequence: CASSTSRTGLYGYTF. CDR3 bases: TGTGCCAGCAGTACCTCTCGGACAGGGTTATATGGCTACACCTTC.

Only one count was recorded for this clone. This sequence joins TRBV4-3 and TRBJ2-1, with TRBD1 matching 8 bases. CDR1 LGHNA and CDR2 YSLEER come from the germline V gene. V lost 4 bases, J lost 8 bases, and 10 bases stayed unmatched. The CDR3 covers 15 residues. The CDR3 loop reads CASSRTSGGGDEQFF. CDR3 in DNA: TGCGCCAGCAGCCGGACGTCAGGGGGCGGCGATGAGCAGTTCTTC.

The J gene is TRBJ1-1, the V gene TRBV4-1; D not certain. The CDR3 loop spans 14 amino acids. Trimming removed 0 bases at V and 2 bases at J, with 7 bases between. CDR1 is MGHRA and CDR2 is YSYEKL in the germline V gene. CDR3 residues: CASSQEVRNTEAFF. DNA for the CDR3: TGCGCCAGCAGCCAAGAGGTCAGAAACACTGAAGCTTTCTTT.

The chain couples TRBV30 to TRBJ1-1; 7 bases align to TRBD1. The germline CDR1 and CDR2 sequences are GTSNPN and SVGIG (reference sequence). The CDR3 extends over 13 amino acids. The CDR3 sequence is CANRGPMNTEAFF. The CDR3 nucleotides are TGTGCGAACAGGGGACCTATGAACACTGAAGCTTTCTTT.

The chain carries TRBV10-2 and TRBJ1-2; 7 bases line up with TRBD1. Germline V gene lookup returns CDR1 WSHSY and CDR2 SAAADI. V trimming: 6 bases; J trimming: 4 bases; junction bases outside the gene matches: 8. CDR3 length equals 14 residues. CDR3 sequence reads: CASRNRDSTYGYTF. In nucleotides, the CDR3 is TGCGCCAGCAGAAACCGGGACAGCACCTATGGCTACACCTTC.

CDR3 DNA: TGTGCCAGCAGTTACTCCCTAGACTGGTATGAGCAGTACTTC. Translating it yields CASSYSLDWYEQYF. The gene calls are TRBV6-6 and TRBJ2-7; D not certain. This CDR3 has 14 residues. CDR1 is MNHNY and CDR2 is SVGAGI in the germline V gene (reference sequence). Trimming stripped 0 bases from V and 7 bases from J, with 13 bases between.

The chain uses TRBV10-3 and TRBJ2-2; the match to TRBD2 covers 12 bases. This CDR3 region has 17 residues. J gave up 1 base and V 4 bases, and 4 bases lay outside the gene matches. Germline CDR1 is ENHRY and CDR2 is SYGVKD. The CDR3 sequence: CAISALAGGMNTGELFF. The CDR3 nucleotides read TGTGCCATCAGTGCACTAGCGGGAGGCATGAACACCGGGGAGCTGTTTTTT.

This clone was detected once. J is TRBJ1-4 and V is TRBV6-4, with D maybe TRBD1 (5 bases). The CDR3 sequence is 14 residues long. V shed 6 bases and J shed 6 bases, with 14 bases lying between them. Per germline, CDR1 MRHNA and CDR2 SNTAGT. The CDR3 DNA sequence: TGTGCCAGCAGGGAGGGGACCCCGGATGAAAAACTGTTTTTT. This codes for CASREGTPDEKLFF.

This chain connects TRBV5-1 to TRBJ1-4, with D possibly TRBD1 on 6 matching bases. Germline CDR1 reads SGHRS; CDR2 reads YFSETQ. This CDR3 has 15 residues. V was shortened by 0 bases and J by 8 bases, with 14 bases between the two germline ends. CDR3 in amino acids: CASSLARQGFEKLFF. CDR3 nucleotides: TGCGCCAGCAGCTTGGCTCGTCAGGGGTTCGAAAAACTGTTTTTT.

This rearrangement joins TRBV19 to TRBJ1-1, with D unclear. CDR1 is LNHDA, CDR2 SQIVND, per germline (reference sequence). V was clipped by 2 bases and J by 3 bases, with 4 bases between them. This CDR3 comprises 12 residues. The CDR3 reads CASSIIDTEAFF. In nucleotides, the CDR3 is TGTGCCAGTAGTATAATAGACACTGAAGCTTTCTTT.

The rearrangement uses TRBV5-4 and TRBJ2-1, with 14 bases matching TRBD2. The J segment lost 6 bases and the V segment lost 5 bases, leaving 4 bases of the junction unmatched. CDR3 size: 15 residues. Germline V gene lookup returns CDR1 SGHNT and CDR2 YYREEE (reference sequence). In DNA, the CDR3 is TGTGCCAGCAGGTTCGGGACTAGCGGGAGCAATGAGCAGTTCTTC. It yields the protein CASRFGTSGSNEQFF.

The chain recombines TRBV9 with TRBJ1-5, with D unresolved. This CDR3 comprises 14 residues. Germline assignment: CDR1 SGDLS and CDR2 YYNGEE. V was cut by 2 bases and J by 0 bases, with 6 bases left in between. This CDR3 is CASSVADSNQPQHF. The DNA for the CDR3 is TGTGCCAGCAGCGTGGCGGATAGCAATCAGCCCCAGCATTTT.

This sequence joins TRBV6-1 and TRBJ2-5, with 10 bases lining up with TRBD1. J gave up 9 bases and V 4 bases, and 5 bases lay outside the gene matches. This CDR3 has 13 amino acids. Germline CDR1 and CDR2: MNHNS and SASEGT. The CDR3 DNA sequence: TGTGCCAGCAGTGTGACAGGGGGCGAGGCCCAGTACTTC. Encoded protein: CASSVTGGEAQYF.